Sequencing of this TCR beta chain was carried out in a study of identical twins. MiXCR, run by TCRdb on the 5' RACE reads, gives a single entry per CDR3 protein. The sample lists hundreds of thousands of distinct CDR3 sequences; under 9.5% were seen once. This clonotype has more than one count but fewer than ten. The CDR3 consists of 14 residues. Germline CDR1 reads MNHEY; CDR2 reads SVGAGI. V was cut by 2 bases and J by 4 bases, with 11 bases left in between. The data were also submitted as part of a second study, on yellow fever vaccine responses in identical twins.

This chain uses TRBV6-5 with TRBJ2-5; no clear D. The clonotype comes from a woman in her late teens or twenties in good health. Source material: memory (CD45RO+) T cells sorted from blood. In DNA form, the CDR3 reads TGTGCCAGCAGTTACGGCTCCCTCAGAGAGACCCAGTACTTC. This encodes CASSYGSLRETQYF.